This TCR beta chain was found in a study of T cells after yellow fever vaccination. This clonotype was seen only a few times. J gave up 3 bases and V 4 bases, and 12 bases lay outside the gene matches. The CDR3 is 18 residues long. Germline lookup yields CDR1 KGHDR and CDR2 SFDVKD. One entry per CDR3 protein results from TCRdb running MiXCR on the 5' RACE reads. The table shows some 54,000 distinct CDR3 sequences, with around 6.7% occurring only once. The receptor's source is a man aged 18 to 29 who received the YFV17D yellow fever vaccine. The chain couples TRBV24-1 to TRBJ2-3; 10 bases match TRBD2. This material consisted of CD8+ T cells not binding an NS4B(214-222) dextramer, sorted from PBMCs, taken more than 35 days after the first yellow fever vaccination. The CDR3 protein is CATSEYRLAGPGTDTQYF. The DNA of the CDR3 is TGTGCCACCAGTGAATACCGACTAGCGGGCCCGGGAACAGATACGCAGTATTTT.